This T cell receptor (beta chain) is from a study of blood T cell repertoires in COVID-19. Study information: Spain, Italy and the United States supplied samples that represented acute and convalescent COVID-19. In each case, the material was cDNA or gDNA derived from T cells, B-cell-depleted T cells, or PBMCs.

Enrollment of patients from Seattle took place during active infection, with longitudinal follow-up. Per the original data handling: Amplification with reference gene primers provided the estimates of nucleated cell counts. Some clones are missing from TCRdb's copy, which holds only in-frame ones; the method was immunoSEQ multiplex PCR. V, J and clone size are taken as reported in that table, and D and trimming were inferred from the DNA itself. The sample comprises some 310,000 clones, 85% to 90% of which are singletons, and less than 3% rests with the top ten. The V gene end was trimmed by 6 bases and the J gene end by 3 bases; junction bases not matched to a gene: 9. From germline, CDR1 is SGHRS and CDR2 YFSETQ. There are 16 residues in the CDR3.

The J gene is TRBJ2-3, the V gene TRBV5-1; 11 bases fit TRBD1. Input material: peripheral blood. This clonotype originated in a woman aged 25-40 years with COVID-19, enrolled during active disease. CDR3 amino acids: CASNSGGTGGTDTQYF. CDR3 DNA: TGCGCCAGCAACTCTGGGGGGACAGGGGGAACAGATACGCAGTATTTT.